This TCR beta chain was retrieved from a study of CD8+CD57+ T cells in acquired aplastic anemia. Study as a whole: Yields of DNA that came from sorted CD4+ and CD8+ cells averaged roughly 3.2 ug. General study findings and limits: Patients had approximately 29 CD8+ CDR3 sequences in common with controls (the shared set).

This clonotype came up once. What it recognizes is unknown. TCR beta VDJ combinations and CDR3 sequences were profiled from genomic DNA. TCRdb re-called the reads through MiXCR, storing one row per CDR3 protein. The sample has hundreds of thousands of distinct CDR3 sequences, 55% to 60% seen once. Germline CDR1 SGHVS, CDR2 FQNEAQ. After removal of 6 bases from V and 0 bases from J, the junction contained 8 bases not matched to a gene. CDR3 length equals 15 residues. Source material: sorted CD4+, CD8+, or CD8+CD57+ T cells (not recorded which) from PBMCs. The receptor's source is a human donor with severe aplastic anemia or a healthy control (not recorded which). The chain combines TRBV7-8 with TRBJ2-7; 7 nucleotides match TRBD2. CDR3 amino acids: CASSASSGISYEQYF. CDR3 DNA: TGTGCCAGCAGTGCCTCTAGCGGAATCTCCTACGAGCAGTACTTC.